These 18 T cell receptor beta chains originate from one sample sequenced in a study of blood T cell repertoires in COVID-19 (dated by TCRdb to 2018 to 2021). Library construction relied on the immunoSEQ multiplex PCR assay. Here the immuneACCESS table is served through TCRdb, limited to in-frame sequences with V and J called. Missing clones are a known gap in these copies; in checked studies unresolved V genes cover under half, and the rest lacks a known reason. This sample gives 20,000 to 25,000 clones in total; 89% of them show up just once. In total, the top ten clones hold around 6% of the sample. The sample was peripheral blood. The receptors derive from a human donor in a cohort sampled during active COVID-19.

The chain combines TRBV7-6 with TRBJ2-6; 12 bases match TRBD2. The germline V gene has CDR1 SGHVS and CDR2 FNYEAQ. The CDR3 loop spans 19 amino acids. The V and J ends lost 5 bases and 2 bases, in that order; junction bases with no gene match: 10. This CDR3 is CASSPGLAGISAGANVLTF. The DNA for the CDR3 is TGTGCCAGCAGCCCCGGACTAGCGGGAATTTCGGCTGGGGCCAACGTCCTGACTTTC.

V usage is TRBV18 and J usage is TRBJ1-1; TRBD1 aligns across 9 bases. V was pared by 4 bases and J by 0 bases, with 3 bases of the junction left unmatched. The CDR3 extends over 15 amino acids. Germline V gene lookup returns CDR1 KGHSH and CDR2 LQKENI. The CDR3 is CASSRTGDMNTEAFF. The CDR3 DNA follows: TGTGCCAGCTCACGGACAGGGGACATGAACACTGAAGCTTTCTTT.

V gene TRBV3-1 (or the pseudogene TRBV3-2) combines with J gene TRBJ2-1, with 16 positions matching TRBD2. J lost 3 bases, V lost 2 bases, and 7 bases had no gene match. CDR1 is LGHDT and CDR2 is YNNKEL in the germline V gene (reference sequence). The CDR3 contains 19 residues. The CDR3 region is CASSQISGTSGRVYNEQFF. In DNA form, the CDR3 reads TGTGCCAGCAGCCAAATCTCCGGGACTAGCGGGAGGGTCTACAATGAGCAGTTCTTC.

There are a few counts of this clone. V usage is TRBV5-1 and J usage is TRBJ1-2, with 9 nucleotides matching TRBD1. Germline CDR1 and CDR2: SGHRS and YFSETQ. V dropped 1 base and J dropped 4; count of bases not matched to a gene: 5. The CDR3 is 15 residues long. The CDR3, as DNA: TGCGCCAGCAGCTTGCGGACAGGGGACTCCTATGGCTACACCTTC. This gives the protein CASSLRTGDSYGYTF. The full variable domain, rest sourced from reference TRBV5-1 and TRBJ1-2, is KAGVTQTPRYLIKTRGQQVTLSCSPISGHRSVSWYQQTPGQGLQFLFEYFSETQRNKGNFPGRFSGRQFSNSRSEMNVSTLELGDSALYLCASSLRTGDSYGYTFGSGTRLTVV.

The chain combines TRBV7-3 with TRBJ2-2; D perhaps matches TRBD2 (7 bases). The germline CDR1 and CDR2 sequences are SGHTA and FQGTGA. CDR3 length equals 15 residues. V shed 1 base and J shed 4 bases, with 10 bases lying between them. The CDR3 reads CASSLRGGGTGELFF. The CDR3 nucleotides read TGTGCCAGCAGCTTAAGGGGAGGGGGCACCGGGGAGCTGTTTTTT.

V and J are TRBV23-1 and TRBJ1-1; D is uncertain. TRBV23-1 is reported as an ORF; its role is uncertain. Trimming stripped 0 bases from V and 1 base from J, with 6 bases between. This CDR3 is 14 amino acids long. CDR3 sequence reads: CASSQSIGNTEAFF. CDR3 sequence (DNA): TGCGCCAGCAGTCAATCGATCGGGAACACTGAAGCTTTCTTT.

This clone has only one observation. V is TRBV27 and J is TRBJ2-1; tentative D call: TRBD1 (5 bases). CDR3 length: 15 amino acids. Trimming took 3 bases from V and 5 from J, leaving 14 bases between them. CDR1 and CDR2 from the germline V gene are MNHEY and SMNVEV (reference sequence). The CDR3 DNA follows: TGTGCCAGCAGTTTTAAGACAGCTTCTCACAATGAGCAGTTCTTC. It specifies CASSFKTASHNEQFF.

V usage is TRBV28 and J usage is TRBJ2-7; 8 bases are a match to TRBD1. The CDR3 has 17 amino acids. CDR1 is MDHEN and CDR2 is SYDVKM in the germline V gene. V was clipped by 7 bases and J by 0 bases; unmatched bases: 14. Here the CDR3 DNA reads TGTGCCAGCATCGCGACAGGGGAATCATATAACTCCTACGAGCAGTACTTC. It yields the protein CASIATGESYNSYEQYF.

This CDR3 reads CASSPPLRVRSNQPQHF. The CDR3 region has the DNA TGTGCCAGCAGTCCACCCCTCCGGGTCCGTAGCAATCAGCCCCAGCATTTT. The J gene is TRBJ1-5, the V gene TRBV28, with unresolved D. The CDR3 is made up of 17 amino acids. Trimming removed 5 bases at V and 0 bases at J, with 17 bases between. Germline V gene sequence: CDR1 MDHEN, CDR2 SYDVKM.

This rearrangement joins TRBV5-1 to TRBJ2-3; D may be TRBD2 (6 bases). V lost 5 bases and J 4 bases, leaving 14 bases between the germline ends. The CDR3 spans 14 residues. CDR1 is SGHRS, CDR2 YFSETQ, per germline. The CDR3 DNA reads TGCGCCAGCAGACATACGGGAGACGCAGATACGCAGTATTTT. It specifies CASRHTGDADTQYF.

The V call is TRBV28, the J call TRBJ2-5; 14 bases are a match to TRBD2. After removal of 6 bases from V and 5 bases from J, the junction contained 11 bases not matched to a gene. CDR3 length: 17 amino acids. Germline V lookup: CDR1 MDHEN, CDR2 SYDVKM. In nucleotides, the CDR3 is TGTGCCAGCAGACGGATGACTAGCGGGAGGGCCTCGGAGACCCAGTACTTC. Residues: CASRRMTSGRASETQYF.

V is TRBV11-2 and J is TRBJ2-7, with D hard to call. Germline CDR1 and CDR2: SGHAT and FQNNGV. This CDR3 spans 13 amino acids. The V gene lost 0 bases and the J gene lost 2 bases, with 5 bases spanning the gap. CDR3 bases: TGTGCCAGCAGCTTAGAACAGCCCTACGAGCAGTACTTC. It specifies CASSLEQPYEQYF.

J is TRBJ1-2 and V is TRBV6-5; 7 nucleotides agree with TRBD1. The CDR3 has 13 amino acids. Germline-derived CDR1 and CDR2 are MNHEY and SVGAGI. Germline trimming cut 6 bases from V and 4 bases from J; bases unmatched to any gene: 5. Written as DNA, the CDR3 is TGTGCCAGCAGGGAGACAGGGTCCTATGGCTACACCTTC. This translates into CASRETGSYGYTF.

The CDR3 sequence is CASSRGQGGGEKLFF. Here the CDR3 DNA reads TGTGCCAGCAGCAGAGGACAGGGAGGGGGTGAAAAACTGTTTTTT. The chain combines TRBV5-8 with TRBJ1-4; TRBD1 agrees at 8 bases. Losses at the gene ends were 4 bases for V and 7 bases for J; bases not matched to a gene: 9. The CDR3 runs 15 residues. Germline V lookup: CDR1 SGHTS, CDR2 YDEGEE.

This chain joins TRBV9 and TRBJ2-1; D gene uncertain. V gave up 0 bases and J gave up 10 bases, with 5 bases separating them. The length of the CDR3 is 11 residues. Germline V gene data show CDR1 as SGDLS and CDR2 as YYNGEE. The CDR3 region has the DNA TGTGCCAGCAGCGTAGACGGGGAGCAGTTCTTC. Amino acid sequence: CASSVDGEQFF.

This chain connects TRBV9 to TRBJ1-2; D is ambiguous. V was shortened by 0 bases and J by 2 bases, with 5 bases between the two germline ends. The CDR3 runs to 13 residues. Germline V gene data show CDR1 as SGDLS and CDR2 as YYNGEE. The CDR3 coding sequence is TGTGCCAGCAGCGTAGGAGGAAACTATGGCTACACCTTC. This gives the protein CASSVGGNYGYTF.

The chain joins TRBV7-9 to TRBJ2-7; 7 positions match TRBD1. The CDR3 covers 12 residues. V shed 5 bases, J shed 5 bases, and the junction held 3 bases outside the gene matches. Germline CDR1 reads SEHNR; CDR2 reads FQNEAQ (reference sequence). The CDR3 DNA sequence: TGTGCCAGCAGCGTACAGGGGCACGAGCAGTACTTC. Amino acids: CASSVQGHEQYF.

The rearrangement links TRBV4-2 to TRBJ2-7; perhaps TRBD2 as D (5 bases). Trimming removed 3 bases from V and 6 bases from J, with 9 bases in between. The germline V gene encodes CDR1 LGHNA and CDR2 YNFKEQ. The CDR3 extends over 12 amino acids. CDR3 amino acids: CASSQGATEQYF. The CDR3 DNA reads TGTGCCAGCAGCCAGGGAGCGACCGAGCAGTACTTC.